This TCR beta chain was sequenced in a study of blood T cell repertoires in COVID-19. Repertoires were generated with immunoSEQ multiplex PCR, while TCRdb's copy carries only in-frame clones and drops some. Among under 250,000 clones listed, around 86% were seen once. Trimming cost V 4 bases and J 7 bases, with 20 bases left between them. The germline CDR1 and CDR2 sequences are KGHSH and LQKENI. There are 15 residues in the CDR3. The sequence was obtained from a middle-aged man with COVID-19, enrolled during active disease. Specimen: peripheral blood. V is TRBV18 and J is TRBJ2-7, with a tentative D call TRBD1 (6 bases). The CDR3 DNA reads TGTGCCAGCTCACAACAGGGACACATAGAGCGGGAGCAGTACTTC. It is translated as CASSQQGHIEREQYF.